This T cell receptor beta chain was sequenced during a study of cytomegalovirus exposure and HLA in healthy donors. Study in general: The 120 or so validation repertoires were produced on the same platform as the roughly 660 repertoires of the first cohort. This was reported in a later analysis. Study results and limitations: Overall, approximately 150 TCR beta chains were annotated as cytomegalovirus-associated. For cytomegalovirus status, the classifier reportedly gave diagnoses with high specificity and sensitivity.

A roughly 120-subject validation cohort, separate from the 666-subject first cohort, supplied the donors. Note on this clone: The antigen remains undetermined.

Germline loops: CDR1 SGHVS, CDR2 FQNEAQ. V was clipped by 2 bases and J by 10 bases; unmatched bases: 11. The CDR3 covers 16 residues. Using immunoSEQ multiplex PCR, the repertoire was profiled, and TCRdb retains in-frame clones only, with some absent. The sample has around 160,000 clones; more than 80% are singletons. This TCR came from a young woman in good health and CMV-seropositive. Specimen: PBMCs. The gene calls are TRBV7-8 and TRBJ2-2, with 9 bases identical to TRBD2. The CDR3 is CASSLFQREAPVELFF. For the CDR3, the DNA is TGTGCCAGCAGCTTATTCCAGCGGGAGGCACCGGTGGAGCTGTTTTTT.